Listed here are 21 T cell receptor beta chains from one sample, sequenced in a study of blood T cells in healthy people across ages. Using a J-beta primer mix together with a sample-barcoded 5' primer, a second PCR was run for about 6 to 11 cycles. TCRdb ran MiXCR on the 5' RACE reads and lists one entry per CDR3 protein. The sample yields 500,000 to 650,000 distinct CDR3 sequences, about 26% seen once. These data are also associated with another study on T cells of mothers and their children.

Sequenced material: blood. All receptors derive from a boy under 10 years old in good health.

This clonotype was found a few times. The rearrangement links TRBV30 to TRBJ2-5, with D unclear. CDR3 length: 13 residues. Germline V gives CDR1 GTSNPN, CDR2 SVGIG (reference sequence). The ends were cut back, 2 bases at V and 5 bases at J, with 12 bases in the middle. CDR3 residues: CAWSTRPRETQYF. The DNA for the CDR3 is TGTGCCTGGAGTACCCGCCCCCGGGAGACCCAGTACTTC. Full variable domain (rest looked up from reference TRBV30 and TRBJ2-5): SQTIHQWPATLVQPVGSPLSLECTVEGTSNPNLYWYRQAAGRGLQLLFYSVGIGQISSEVPQNLSASRPQDRQFILSSKKLLLSDSGFYLCAWSTRPRETQYFGPGTRLLVL.

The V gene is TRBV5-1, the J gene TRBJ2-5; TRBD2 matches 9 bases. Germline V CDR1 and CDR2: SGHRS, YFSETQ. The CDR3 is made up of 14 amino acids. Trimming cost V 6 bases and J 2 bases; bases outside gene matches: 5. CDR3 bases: TGCGCCAGCATGGATAGCGGGGGTCAAGAGACCCAGTACTTC. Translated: CASMDSGGQETQYF.

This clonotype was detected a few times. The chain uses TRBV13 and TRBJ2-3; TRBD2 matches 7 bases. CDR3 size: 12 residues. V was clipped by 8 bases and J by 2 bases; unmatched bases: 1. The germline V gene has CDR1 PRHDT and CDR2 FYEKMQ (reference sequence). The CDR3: CASGGDTDTQYF. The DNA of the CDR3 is TGTGCCAGCGGGGGGGACACAGATACGCAGTATTTT.

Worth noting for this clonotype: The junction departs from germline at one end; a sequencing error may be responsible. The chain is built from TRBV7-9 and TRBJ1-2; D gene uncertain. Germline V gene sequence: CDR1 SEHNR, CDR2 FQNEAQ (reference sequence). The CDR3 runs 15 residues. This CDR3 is CASSLITITNYGCTF. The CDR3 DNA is TGTGCCAGCAGCTTAATTACAATTACTAACTATGGCTGCACCTTC.

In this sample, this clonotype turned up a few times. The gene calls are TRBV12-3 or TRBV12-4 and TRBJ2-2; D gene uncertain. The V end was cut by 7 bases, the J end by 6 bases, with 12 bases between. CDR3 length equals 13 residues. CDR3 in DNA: TGTGCCAGCACCTTTAGAGAAGCCGGGGAGCTGTTTTTT. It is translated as CASTFREAGELFF.

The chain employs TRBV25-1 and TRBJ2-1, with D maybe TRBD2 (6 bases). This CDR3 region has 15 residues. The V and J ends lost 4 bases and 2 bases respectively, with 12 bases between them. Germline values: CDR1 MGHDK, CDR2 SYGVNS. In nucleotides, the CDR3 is TGTGCCAGCAGTGCCCATAGCGGAGCCTACAATGAGCAGTTCTTC. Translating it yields CASSAHSGAYNEQFF.

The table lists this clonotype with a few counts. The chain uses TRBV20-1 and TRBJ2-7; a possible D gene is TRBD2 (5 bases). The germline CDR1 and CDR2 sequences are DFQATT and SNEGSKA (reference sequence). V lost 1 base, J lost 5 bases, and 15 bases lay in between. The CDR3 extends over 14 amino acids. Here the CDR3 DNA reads TGCAGTGCTAGAGGAGGACTTGCTGAGGACGAGCAGTACTTC. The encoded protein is CSARGGLAEDEQYF.

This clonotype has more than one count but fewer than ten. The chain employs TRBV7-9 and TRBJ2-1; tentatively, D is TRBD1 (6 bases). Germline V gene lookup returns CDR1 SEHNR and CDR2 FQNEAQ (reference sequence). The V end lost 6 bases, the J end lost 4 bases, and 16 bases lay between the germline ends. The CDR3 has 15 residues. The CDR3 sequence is CASRSSARGYNEQFF. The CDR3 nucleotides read TGTGCCAGCAGGAGTAGCGCTAGGGGGTACAATGAGCAGTTCTTC.

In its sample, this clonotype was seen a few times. The DNA for the CDR3 is TGTGCCAGCAGCCCCCGATCGTTTGCCCTCTATGGCTACACCTTC. This sequence encodes CASSPRSFALYGYTF. The J gene is TRBJ1-2, the V gene TRBV7-9, with D hard to call. Germline V gives CDR1 SEHNR, CDR2 FQNEAQ (reference sequence). V lost 5 bases to trimming and J lost 4 bases, with 17 bases between them. This CDR3 region has 15 residues.

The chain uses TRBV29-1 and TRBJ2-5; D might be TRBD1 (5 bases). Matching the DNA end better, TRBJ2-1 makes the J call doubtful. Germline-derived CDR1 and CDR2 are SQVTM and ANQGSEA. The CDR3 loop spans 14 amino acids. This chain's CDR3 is CSVERTRPNNEQFF. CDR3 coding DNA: TGCAGCGTTGAGAGGACAAGGCCGAACAATGAGCAGTTCTTC.

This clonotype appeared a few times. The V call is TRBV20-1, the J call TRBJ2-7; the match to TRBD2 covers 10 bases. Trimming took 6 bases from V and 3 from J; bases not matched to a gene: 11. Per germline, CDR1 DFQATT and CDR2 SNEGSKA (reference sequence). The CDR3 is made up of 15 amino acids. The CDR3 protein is CSATLAGASDYEQYF. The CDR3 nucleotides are TGCAGTGCGACCCTAGCGGGGGCCTCTGACTACGAGCAGTACTTC.

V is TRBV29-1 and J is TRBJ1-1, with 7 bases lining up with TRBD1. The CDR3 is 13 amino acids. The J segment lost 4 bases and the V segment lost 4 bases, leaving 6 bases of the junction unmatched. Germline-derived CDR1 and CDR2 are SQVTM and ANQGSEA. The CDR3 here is CSVVQGVGTEAFF. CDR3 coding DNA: TGCAGCGTTGTGCAGGGGGTGGGCACTGAAGCTTTCTTT. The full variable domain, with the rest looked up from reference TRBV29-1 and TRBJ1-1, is SAVISQKPSRDICQRGTSLTIQCQVDSQVTMMFWYRQQPGQSLTLIATANQGSEATYESGFVIDKFPISRPNLTFSTLTVSNMSPEDSSIYLCSVVQGVGTEAFFGQGTRLTVV.

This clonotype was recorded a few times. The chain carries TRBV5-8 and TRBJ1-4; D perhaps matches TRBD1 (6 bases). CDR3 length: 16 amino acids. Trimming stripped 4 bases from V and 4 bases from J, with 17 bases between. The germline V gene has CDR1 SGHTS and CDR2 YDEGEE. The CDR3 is CASSVQGWGINEKLFF. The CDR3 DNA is TGTGCCAGCAGCGTACAGGGTTGGGGAATTAATGAAAAACTGTTTTTT.

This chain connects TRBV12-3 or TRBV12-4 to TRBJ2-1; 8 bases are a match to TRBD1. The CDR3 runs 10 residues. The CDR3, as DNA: TGTCTCCAGGGGGCCAATGAGCAGTTCTTC. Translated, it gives CLQGANEQFF.

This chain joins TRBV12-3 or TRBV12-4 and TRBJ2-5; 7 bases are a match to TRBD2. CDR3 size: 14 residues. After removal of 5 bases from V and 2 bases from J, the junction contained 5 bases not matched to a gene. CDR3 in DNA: TGTGCCAGCAGTAGTACTAGCGATCAAGAGACCCAGTACTTC. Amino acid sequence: CASSSTSDQETQYF.

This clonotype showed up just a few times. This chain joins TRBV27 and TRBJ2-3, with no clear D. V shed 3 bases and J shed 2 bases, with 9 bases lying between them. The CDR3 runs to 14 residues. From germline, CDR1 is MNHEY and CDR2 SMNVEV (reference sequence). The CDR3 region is CASSFGVDTDTQYF. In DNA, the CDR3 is TGTGCCAGCAGTTTCGGCGTGGACACAGATACGCAGTATTTT.

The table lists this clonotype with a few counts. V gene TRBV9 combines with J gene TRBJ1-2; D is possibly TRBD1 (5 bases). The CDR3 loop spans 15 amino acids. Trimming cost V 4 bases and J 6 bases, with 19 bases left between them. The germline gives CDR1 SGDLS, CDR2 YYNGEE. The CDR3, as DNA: TGTGCCAGCAGCCAGCTCGCCCTTGGGGGTAATGGCTACACCTTC. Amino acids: CASSQLALGGNGYTF.

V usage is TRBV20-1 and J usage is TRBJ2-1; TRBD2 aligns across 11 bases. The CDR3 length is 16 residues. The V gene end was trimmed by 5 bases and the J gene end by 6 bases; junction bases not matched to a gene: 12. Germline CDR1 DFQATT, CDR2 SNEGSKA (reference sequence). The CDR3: CSAGRLAGPTINEQFF. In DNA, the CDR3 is TGCAGTGCTGGTAGACTAGCGGGGCCTACTATCAATGAGCAGTTCTTC.

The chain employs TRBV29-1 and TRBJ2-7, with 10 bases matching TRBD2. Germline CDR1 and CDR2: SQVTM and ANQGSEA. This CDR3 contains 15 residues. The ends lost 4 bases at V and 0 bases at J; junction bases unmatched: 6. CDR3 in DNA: TGCAGCGTTGTACCCTGGACTAGCGGCTCCTACGAGCAGTACTTC. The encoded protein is CSVVPWTSGSYEQYF.

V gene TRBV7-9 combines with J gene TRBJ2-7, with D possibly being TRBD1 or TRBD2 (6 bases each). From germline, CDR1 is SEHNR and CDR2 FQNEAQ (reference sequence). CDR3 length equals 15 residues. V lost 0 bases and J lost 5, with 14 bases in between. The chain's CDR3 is CASSLAEGGFNEQYF. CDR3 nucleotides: TGTGCCAGCAGCTTAGCAGAGGGGGGCTTCAACGAGCAGTACTTC.

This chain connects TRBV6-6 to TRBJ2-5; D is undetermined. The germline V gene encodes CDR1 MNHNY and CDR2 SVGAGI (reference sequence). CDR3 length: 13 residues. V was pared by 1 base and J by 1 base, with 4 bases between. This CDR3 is CASSYLAQETQYF. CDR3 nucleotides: TGTGCCAGCAGTTACTTAGCCCAAGAGACCCAGTACTTC.